These 11 T cell receptor beta chains originate from one sample sequenced in a study of neurological immune-mediated disorders (dated by TCRdb to the late 2010s). Library preparation employed 5' RACE. The instrument given in TCRdb is Illumina HiSeq 2500. TCRdb reanalyzed the raw reads on its own, using fastp at Q25 for trimming and MiXCR for clone calling, and kept in-frame beta chains. Every entry covers one CDR3 protein and lists the most common genes and DNA from its rows. In all, the sample holds some 70,000 distinct CDR3 sequences, and 3.4% of those were seen once. The ten largest make up approximately 3.5% of the sample. The sequencing input was PBMCs. The source is a man in his forties with multiple sclerosis.

This clonotype was picked up many times. The junction and the germline gene differ at one end; a read error may be behind it. The chain carries TRBV5-6 and TRBJ1-2; D remains unclear. The CDR3 runs to 11 residues. Germline V lookup: CDR1 SGHDT, CDR2 YYEEEE. The chain's CDR3 is CASSLGVSWDF. The CDR3 DNA sequence: TGTGCCAGCAGCTTGGGGGTCTCATGGGACTTC. The entire variable domain, with the rest obtained from reference TRBV5-6 and TRBJ1-2, is as follows: DAGVTQSPTHLIKTRGQQVTLRCSPKSGHDTVSWYQQALGQGPQFIFQYYEEEERQRGNFPDRFSGHQFPNYSSELNVNALLLGDSALYLCASSLGVSWDFGSGTRLTVV.

This clonotype was picked up many times. The V and J genes are TRBV7-8 and TRBJ2-4; TRBD1 matches at 10 bases. CDR3 length equals 20 residues. Germline CDR1 SGHVS, CDR2 FQNEAQ. Germline trimming cut 5 bases from V and 6 bases from J; bases unmatched to any gene: 22. The CDR3 is CASSPRELWGTGVAGNIQYF. CDR3 DNA sequence: TGTGCCAGCAGCCCACGGGAATTGTGGGGGACAGGGGTCGCTGGAAACATTCAGTACTTC. The full variable domain, its missing parts supplied by reference TRBV7-8 and TRBJ2-4, is GAGVSQSPRYKVAKRGQDVALRCDPISGHVSLFWYQQALGQGPEFLTYFQNEAQLDKSGLPSDRFFAERPEGSVSTLKIQRTQQEDSAVYLCASSPRELWGTGVAGNIQYFGAGTRLSVL.

The J gene is TRBJ2-7, the V gene TRBV4-3; 7 bases agree with TRBD1. The length of the CDR3 is 14 residues. Losses at the gene ends were 5 bases for V and 2 bases for J; bases not matched to a gene: 6. The germline V gene has CDR1 LGHNA and CDR2 YSLEER. In DNA form, the CDR3 reads TGCGCCAGCAGCTTGGGGACAGAGACCTACGAGCAGTACTTC. Translation: CASSLGTETYEQYF.

This clonotype was detected many times. The chain has TRBV7-3 and TRBJ2-3; 7 bases match TRBD2. Germline lookup yields CDR1 SGHTA and CDR2 FQGTGA. V dropped 1 base and J dropped 0; count of bases not matched to a gene: 4. The CDR3 extends over 16 amino acids. The CDR3: CASSLMVGGSTDTQYF. The CDR3 region has the DNA TGTGCCAGCAGCTTAATGGTGGGAGGGAGCACAGATACGCAGTATTTT.

This clonotype has more than one count but fewer than ten. The chain combines TRBV7-8 with TRBJ2-7, with 11 bases that match TRBD2. The CDR3 consists of 15 residues. V shed 5 bases, J shed 8 bases, and the junction held 11 bases outside the gene matches. CDR1 SGHVS and CDR2 FQNEAQ come from the germline V gene. The CDR3: CASSQGTSGDRKQYF. The CDR3 coding sequence is TGTGCCAGCAGCCAGGGGACTAGCGGAGACCGTAAGCAGTACTTC.

This clonotype was observed at least ten times. This chain uses TRBV9 with TRBJ2-2; D is possibly TRBD2 (6 bases). The CDR3 totals 16 residues. The germline gives CDR1 SGDLS, CDR2 YYNGEE. Trimming removed 0 bases at V and 0 bases at J, with 9 bases between. The CDR3 is CASSVAGGANTGELFF. In DNA form, the CDR3 reads TGTGCCAGCAGCGTAGCCGGAGGGGCGAACACCGGGGAGCTGTTTTTT.

There are many counts of this clonotype. The chain couples TRBV20-1 to TRBJ2-3; D remains ambiguous. V was pared by 7 bases and J by 3 bases, with 17 bases between. The CDR3 length is 14 residues. Germline loops: CDR1 DFQATT, CDR2 SNEGSKA (reference sequence). The CDR3 here is CSVQASFGTDTQYF. The CDR3 nucleotides read TGCAGTGTTCAGGCCAGTTTTGGTACAGATACGCAGTATTTT.

This clonotype was counted many times. This chain joins TRBV15 and TRBJ1-1, with D unclear. In germline, CDR1 is LNHNV, CDR2 YYDKDF (reference sequence). Trimming shortened V by 0 bases and J by 1 base, and 3 bases separated the two germline ends. CDR3 length equals 13 residues. DNA of the CDR3: TGTGCCACCAGCAGAGAGCCGAACACTGAAGCTTTCTTT. It codes for CATSREPNTEAFF.

In its sample, this clonotype was seen many times. The gene calls are TRBV10-3 and TRBJ2-2, with 8 bases that match TRBD1. V trimming: 0 bases; J trimming: 2 bases; junction bases outside the gene matches: 5. From germline, CDR1 is ENHRY and CDR2 SYGVKD. CDR3 length equals 17 residues. CDR3 loop: CAISESRTGLNTGELFF. CDR3 nucleotide sequence: TGTGCCATCAGTGAGTCAAGGACAGGGCTAAACACCGGGGAGCTGTTTTTT.

In this sample, this clonotype turned up many times. The rearrangement uses TRBV20-1 and TRBJ2-7; TRBD1 aligns across 10 bases. The V gene end was trimmed by 4 bases and the J gene end by 6 bases; junction bases not matched to a gene: 6. This CDR3 region has 13 residues. CDR1 is DFQATT and CDR2 is SNEGSKA in the germline V gene (reference sequence). The CDR3 nucleotides are TGCAGTGCTACTCTTCGGACAGGGGGCGAGCAGTACTTC. This encodes CSATLRTGGEQYF.

This clonotype showed up many times. V gene TRBV7-8 combines with J gene TRBJ1-2, with TRBD1 matching over 8 bases. The V gene's germline CDR1 is SGHVS and CDR2 FQNEAQ. Germline trimming cut 6 bases from V and 8 bases from J; bases unmatched to any gene: 14. The CDR3 covers 15 residues. The CDR3: CASSQGQGGLEGYTF. The CDR3 nucleotides read TGTGCCAGCAGTCAAGGACAGGGAGGGTTAGAAGGCTACACCTTC.